These 29 T cell receptor beta chains were all obtained from the same sample, sequenced in a study of CD8 T cell repertoires and HIV-1 epitope variants. TCRdb keeps only in-frame clones here, not all; method: immunoSEQ multiplex PCR. Of roughly 5,100 clones in the sample, about 63% were seen once. These receptors lack a known antigen. Sequencing was performed on cultured CD8+ T cells derived from PBMCs. Receptors were obtained from a male donor with HIV.

This clone has just a few counts. This rearrangement joins TRBV5-4 to TRBJ1-1, with TRBD1 as a possible D gene (6 bases). From germline, CDR1 is SGHNT and CDR2 YYREEE (reference sequence). CDR3 length: 15 amino acids. V shed 0 bases and J shed 1 base, with 10 bases lying between them. Written as DNA, the CDR3 is TGTGCCAGCAGCTTGGTCCCGGGACAGAACACTGAAGCTTTCTTT. The encoded protein is CASSLVPGQNTEAFF.

The chain links TRBV7-9 to TRBJ2-1; D may correspond to TRBD1 or TRBD2 (6 bases each). Trimming removed 1 base at V and 8 bases at J, with 12 bases between. The CDR3 has 14 residues. Germline CDR1 and CDR2: SEHNR and FQNEAQ (reference sequence). The CDR3 loop reads CASSLVGASDEQFF. CDR3 nucleotides: TGTGCCAGCAGCTTAGTGGGGGCTAGCGATGAGCAGTTCTTC.

V usage is TRBV4-1 and J usage is TRBJ1-2; D perhaps matches TRBD1 (5 bases). The CDR3 is made up of 17 amino acids. Deletions cut 1 base from V and 0 bases from J, with 15 bases between. CDR1 MGHRA and CDR2 YSYEKL come from the germline V gene. The CDR3 region is CASSQGPRDFTNYGYTF. The CDR3 nucleotides read TGCGCCAGCAGCCAAGGCCCAAGGGACTTCACTAACTATGGCTACACCTTC.

This rearrangement joins TRBV28 to TRBJ1-2; no reliable D call. Germline V CDR1 and CDR2: MDHEN, SYDVKM. The ends were cut back, 3 bases at V and 1 base at J, with 15 bases in the middle. The length of the CDR3 is 16 residues. For the CDR3, the DNA is TGTGCCAGCAGTTTCGCCCCCCCAAATGTTAACTATGGCTACACCTTC. Protein: CASSFAPPNVNYGYTF.

The V call is TRBV7-3, the J call TRBJ1-6, with D hard to call. This CDR3 is 14 amino acids long. Trimming removed 2 bases from V and 9 bases from J, with 11 bases in between. The germline CDR1 and CDR2 sequences are SGHTA and FQGTGA. The CDR3 DNA follows: TGTGCCAGCAGCTTAGGCCCGGACGGTTCACCCCTCCACTTT. It encodes CASSLGPDGSPLHF.

V usage is TRBV12-5 and J usage is TRBJ2-1, with TRBD1 as a possible D gene (6 bases). V was cut by 1 base and J by 1 base, with 11 bases left in between. The CDR3 runs 16 residues. The germline CDR1 and CDR2 sequences are LGHNT and FRNRAP. CDR3 sequence (DNA): TGTGCTAGTGGTTTGGGGCTAAGGGGGTCCTACAATGAGCAGTTCTTC. It yields the protein CASGLGLRGSYNEQFF.

This clone has a handful of counts. V gene TRBV7-2 combines with J gene TRBJ1-1, with TRBD1 as a possible D gene (6 bases). V lost 2 bases and J 3 bases, leaving 19 bases between the germline ends. This CDR3 is built from 17 residues. Germline V gene lookup returns CDR1 SGHTA and CDR2 FQGNSA. The CDR3 protein is CASSLHGPGAGDTEAFF. The CDR3 nucleotides read TGTGCCAGCAGCTTACACGGTCCGGGGGCGGGTGACACTGAAGCTTTCTTT.

The sample holds a few counts of this clone. The chain employs TRBV5-4 and TRBJ2-2, with D uncertain. CDR1 SGHNT and CDR2 YYREEE come from the germline V gene (reference sequence). This CDR3 contains 13 residues. With 0 bases removed from V and 3 bases from J, the gap between germline ends came to 3 bases. CDR3 loop: CASSLVDTGELFF. DNA for the CDR3: TGTGCCAGCAGCTTGGTCGACACCGGGGAGCTGTTTTTT.

The genes are TRBV6-1 and TRBJ1-1; D is uncertain. Germline values: CDR1 MNHNS, CDR2 SASEGT. Deletions cut 3 bases from V and 5 bases from J, with 13 bases between. This CDR3 contains 14 residues. The CDR3 DNA reads TGTGCCAGCAGTGATCGTGGGGAAGGAACTGAAGCTTTCTTT. Amino acid sequence: CASSDRGEGTEAFF.

The sample holds a few counts of this clone. The rearrangement joins TRBV2 to TRBJ2-2, with TRBD1 as a possible D gene (6 bases). Trimming removed 1 base from V and 2 bases from J, with 11 bases in between. This CDR3 comprises 16 residues. In germline, CDR1 is SNHLY, CDR2 FYNNEI. CDR3 in DNA: TGTGCCAGCAGTGAAGTACGACAGGTCAACACCGGGGAGCTGTTTTTT. Amino acids: CASSEVRQVNTGELFF.

This clone was counted a few times. The rearrangement uses TRBV4-1 and TRBJ2-7; TRBD1 is a possible D gene (5 bases). CDR1 is MGHRA and CDR2 is YSYEKL in the germline V gene. The CDR3 totals 14 residues. Trimming left V 4 bases short and J 3 bases short, with 13 bases between. The CDR3 protein is CASSPTETDYEQYF. CDR3 in DNA: TGCGCCAGCAGCCCGACCGAGACAGACTACGAGCAGTACTTC.

V gene TRBV29-1 combines with J gene TRBJ1-5; D is possibly TRBD1 (5 bases). This CDR3 region has 13 residues. Germline V gives CDR1 SQVTM, CDR2 ANQGSEA. V was clipped by 6 bases and J by 5 bases, with 14 bases between them. DNA of the CDR3: TGCAGCGTGGGGGAGGGTATGGATCAGCCCCAGCATTTT. Its translation: CSVGEGMDQPQHF.

V usage is TRBV28 and J usage is TRBJ1-6; D perhaps matches TRBD1 (5 bases). Germline V CDR1 and CDR2: MDHEN, SYDVKM. The CDR3 has 14 residues. V lost 4 bases and J 10 bases, leaving 14 bases between the germline ends. The CDR3 DNA is TGTGCCAGCAGTTACGGGGGGTCGGACTCACCCCTCCACTTT. This encodes CASSYGGSDSPLHF.

This clone is a singleton in its sample. The rearrangement uses TRBV2 and TRBJ2-2, with TRBD1 matching over 8 bases. With 6 bases clipped from V and 3 bases from J, the junction kept 3 bases outside the gene matches. CDR3 size: 14 residues. Germline values: CDR1 SNHLY, CDR2 FYNNEI. CDR3: CASRLTGDTGELFF. In DNA form, the CDR3 reads TGTGCCAGCAGGCTGACAGGGGACACCGGGGAGCTGTTTTTT.

The chain is built from TRBV19 and TRBJ1-6; the match to TRBD1 covers 7 bases. Germline loops: CDR1 LNHDA, CDR2 SQIVND (reference sequence). Unmatched junction bases numbered 3, after V lost 5 bases and J lost 5 bases. This CDR3 is 14 amino acids long. CDR3 loop: CASSGTADNSPLHF. In DNA form, the CDR3 reads TGTGCCAGTAGTGGGACAGCAGATAATTCACCCCTCCACTTT.

The chain carries TRBV28 and TRBJ2-2; possible D gene TRBD1, 5 bases. CDR1 MDHEN and CDR2 SYDVKM come from the germline V gene. The CDR3 is 17 amino acids. The V and J ends lost 3 bases and 3 bases respectively, with 17 bases between them. This chain's CDR3 is CASSLAGMGLDTGELFF. In DNA, the CDR3 is TGTGCCAGCAGTTTGGCAGGGATGGGATTAGACACCGGGGAGCTGTTTTTT.

V gene TRBV28 combines with J gene TRBJ2-3; 8 nucleotides match TRBD2. Unmatched junction bases numbered 12, after V lost 4 bases and J lost 0 bases. CDR3 length: 18 amino acids. Germline CDR1 MDHEN, CDR2 SYDVKM. The CDR3 DNA follows: TGTGCCAGCAGTTCCAACGTACTAGCGGAATCTAGCACAGATACGCAGTATTTT. It translates to CASSSNVLAESSTDTQYF.

This clone ranks as medium-sized. Other nucleotide sequences from this sample produce the same CDR3. V is TRBV10-3 and J is TRBJ1-1; no clear D. CDR3 length: 12 amino acids. Trimming took 2 bases from V and 5 from J, leaving 6 bases between them. Germline V gene sequence: CDR1 ENHRY, CDR2 SYGVKD. The CDR3 DNA reads as TGTGCCATCAGTGAGGGGGATACTGAAGCTTTCTTT. This sequence encodes CAISEGDTEAFF.

The sample holds a few counts of this clone. The genes are TRBV7-8 and TRBJ2-7; D may be TRBD2 (6 bases). V was shortened by 5 bases and J by 3 bases, with 14 bases between the two germline ends. The germline V gene has CDR1 SGHVS and CDR2 FQNEAQ. The CDR3 is made up of 14 amino acids. CDR3 amino acids: CASSPRAGHYEQYF. The CDR3 nucleotides are TGTGCCAGCAGCCCAAGGGCGGGGCACTACGAGCAGTACTTC.

In this sample, this clone turned up a few times. The J gene is TRBJ1-4, the V gene TRBV5-4, with 8 nucleotides matching TRBD1. J lost 11 bases, V lost 4 bases, and 4 bases had no gene match. There are 12 residues in the CDR3. Germline assignment: CDR1 SGHNT and CDR2 YYREEE (reference sequence). The CDR3 DNA reads as TGTGCCAGCAGCCTGAACAGGGGGAAACTGTTTTTT. Its translation is CASSLNRGKLFF.

In its sample, this clone was seen a few times. As DNA, the CDR3 is TGTGCCAGCTTGCCAACGGGACTCCAATACAATGAGCAGTTCTTC. Its protein is CASLPTGLQYNEQFF. This sequence joins TRBV7-9 and TRBJ2-1, with a weak D call TRBD2 (6 bases). The CDR3 runs 15 residues. V was pared by 8 bases and J by 4 bases, with 18 bases between. Germline V gene data show CDR1 as SEHNR and CDR2 as FQNEAQ (reference sequence).

A few counts support this clone. The genes are TRBV11-3 and TRBJ2-3; a possible D gene is TRBD2 (5 bases). The germline CDR1 and CDR2 sequences are SGHNT and YENEEA. The V and J ends lost 5 bases and 5 bases respectively, with 17 bases between them. The CDR3 has 15 residues. The CDR3 protein is CASSRREGVGDTQYF. The CDR3 bases are TGTGCCAGCAGCCGAAGAGAGGGAGTGGGAGATACGCAGTATTTT.

This clone was detected only a few times. Here the CDR3 reads CASSLTGKNEQYF. CDR3 sequence (DNA): TGTGCCAGCAGCTTGACAGGCAAGAACGAGCAGTACTTC. The chain employs TRBV13 and TRBJ2-7; TRBD1 might be the D (6 bases). In germline, CDR1 is PRHDT, CDR2 FYEKMQ (reference sequence). V was pared by 3 bases and J by 5 bases, with 11 bases between. The CDR3 spans 13 residues.

This chain links TRBV7-9 with TRBJ2-3; 7 positions match TRBD2. The CDR3 runs to 17 residues. J lost 1 base, V lost 5 bases, and 12 bases had no gene match. Germline CDR1 SEHNR, CDR2 FQNEAQ (reference sequence). This CDR3 is CASSPGGGGAGTDTQYF. The CDR3 nucleotides are TGTGCCAGCAGCCCGGGGGGTGGGGGAGCTGGCACAGATACGCAGTATTTT. The variable domain in full, completed from reference TRBV7-9 and TRBJ2-3, reads DTGVSQNPRHKITKRGQNVTFRCDPISEHNRLYWYRQTLGQGPEFLTYFQNEAQLEKSRLLSDRFSAERPKGSFSTLEIQRTEQGDSAMYLCASSPGGGGAGTDTQYFGPGTRLTVL.

This clone has more than one count but fewer than ten. V usage is TRBV5-5 and J usage is TRBJ1-6; no clear D gene. The V and J ends lost 7 bases and 8 bases respectively, with 10 bases between them. The CDR3 has 12 residues. Germline CDR1 and CDR2: SGHKS and YYEKEE (reference sequence). The CDR3 here is CASRWMDSPLHF. DNA for the CDR3: TGTGCCAGCCGTTGGATGGATTCACCCCTCCACTTT.

CDR3 loop: CASSSRGHTEAFF. CDR3 nucleotides: TGTGCCAGCAGTTCCAGGGGGCATACTGAAGCTTTCTTT. This rearrangement joins TRBV2 to TRBJ1-1; 8 bases agree with TRBD1. Germline V gene data show CDR1 as SNHLY and CDR2 as FYNNEI. The V gene end was trimmed by 5 bases and the J gene end by 5 bases; junction bases not matched to a gene: 4. The CDR3 totals 13 residues.

The chain uses TRBV7-2 and TRBJ1-5; tentatively, D is TRBD1 (6 bases). The CDR3 contains 15 residues. Trimming took off 2 bases at V and 5 bases at J, with 13 bases between the two ends. Germline V gene lookup returns CDR1 SGHTA and CDR2 FQGNSA. Here the CDR3 reads CASSLTQGRDQPQHF. DNA for the CDR3: TGTGCCAGCAGCTTAACACAGGGAAGAGATCAGCCCCAGCATTTT.

In its sample, this clone was seen once. The V call is TRBV27, the J call TRBJ2-7; tentative D call: TRBD2 (6 bases). Deletions cut 6 bases from V and 5 bases from J, with 11 bases between. CDR3 length equals 12 residues. Germline CDR1 reads MNHEY; CDR2 reads SMNVEV (reference sequence). The CDR3 is CASSPGTDEQYF. DNA of the CDR3: TGTGCCAGCAGCCCAGGGACTGACGAGCAGTACTTC.

The V gene is TRBV14, the J gene TRBJ2-1; 10 bases line up with TRBD2. The J segment lost 3 bases and the V segment lost 9 bases, leaving 11 bases of the junction unmatched. The germline CDR1 and CDR2 sequences are SGHDN and FVKESK. The CDR3 sequence is 16 residues long. In nucleotides, the CDR3 is TGTGCCAGTCCCGCGGCTAGCGGGAGACACTACAATGAGCAGTTCTTC. This encodes CASPAASGRHYNEQFF.